A single sample is the source of the 6 T cell receptor beta chains below, sequenced in a study of blood T cell repertoires in COVID-19. Clones were sequenced by immunoSEQ multiplex PCR, and TCRdb holds only the in-frame ones, with some missing. The sample holds under 300,000 clones, about nine tenths seen once. The sequenced sample was PBMCs or T cells enriched from blood (not recorded which). These TCRs come from a woman aged 25 to 45 with acute COVID-19.

V usage is TRBV14 and J usage is TRBJ1-6; tentatively, D is TRBD1 (5 bases). V was trimmed by 3 bases and J by 8 bases, leaving 8 bases between them. This CDR3 comprises 13 residues. Germline V gene data show CDR1 as SGHDN and CDR2 as FVKESK. The CDR3 bases are TGTGCCAGCAGCCAGACAGAACATTCACCCCTCCACTTT. This encodes CASSQTEHSPLHF. Filled out from reference TRBV14 and TRBJ1-6, the complete variable domain reads EAGVTQFPSHSVIEKGQTVTLRCDPISGHDNLYWYRRVMGKEIKFLLHFVKESKQDESGMPNNRFLAERTGGTYSTLKVQPAELEDSGVYFCASSQTEHSPLHFGNGTRLTVT.

The chain couples TRBV12-2 to TRBJ2-5; the table gives TRBD1 as D, unverified against the DNA. TRBV12-2 represents a pseudogene. This CDR3 region has 15 residues. CDR3 region: CASRLDTGVGETQYF. The CDR3 bases are TGTGCAAGTCGCTTAGATACAGGGGTTGGAGAGACCCAGTACTTC.

V and J are TRBV5-6 and TRBJ2-7; a weak D match, TRBD1 (6 bases). CDR1 and CDR2 (germline): SGHDT, YYEEEE. The CDR3 consists of 17 residues. The ends were cut back, 1 base at V and 3 bases at J, with 20 bases in the middle. Here the CDR3 DNA reads TGTGCCAGCAGCTTGAAGTTCGACAGGACAGCAATCTACGAGCAGTACTTC. Protein: CASSLKFDRTAIYEQYF.

This rearrangement joins TRBV7-9 to TRBJ2-1, with D maybe TRBD2 (6 bases). The germline CDR1 and CDR2 sequences are SEHNR and FQNEAQ (reference sequence). The germline V and J ends were trimmed by 4 bases and 4 bases, with 17 bases remaining between them. There are 16 residues in the CDR3. This chain's CDR3 is CASSSSFSGEYNEQFF. The CDR3 bases are TGTGCCAGCAGCTCTAGCTTTTCGGGGGAATACAATGAGCAGTTCTTC. The full variable domain, its missing parts supplied by reference TRBV7-9 and TRBJ2-1, is DTGVSQNPRHKITKRGQNVTFRCDPISEHNRLYWYRQTLGQGPEFLTYFQNEAQLEKSRLLSDRFSAERPKGSFSTLEIQRTEQGDSAMYLCASSSSFSGEYNEQFFGPGTRLTVL.

This chain uses TRBV5-4 with TRBJ2-1, with D possibly being TRBD1 (6 bases). The CDR3 sequence is 15 residues long. Germline assignment: CDR1 SGHNT and CDR2 YYREEE (reference sequence). V was shortened by 1 base and J by 4 bases, with 12 bases between the two germline ends. The CDR3 DNA is TGTGCCAGCAGCTTGCAATCCGGACAGTACAATGAGCAGTTCTTC. It encodes CASSLQSGQYNEQFF.

The chain is built from TRBV7-9 and TRBJ1-6, with TRBD1 identical over 7 bases. CDR1 SEHNR and CDR2 FQNEAQ come from the germline V gene (reference sequence). J was trimmed by 7 bases and V by 5 bases; bases with no gene match: 8. The CDR3 has 15 amino acids. The CDR3 is CASSGPTGRNSPLHF. CDR3 DNA: TGTGCCAGCAGCGGACCGACAGGGCGGAATTCACCCCTCCACTTT.